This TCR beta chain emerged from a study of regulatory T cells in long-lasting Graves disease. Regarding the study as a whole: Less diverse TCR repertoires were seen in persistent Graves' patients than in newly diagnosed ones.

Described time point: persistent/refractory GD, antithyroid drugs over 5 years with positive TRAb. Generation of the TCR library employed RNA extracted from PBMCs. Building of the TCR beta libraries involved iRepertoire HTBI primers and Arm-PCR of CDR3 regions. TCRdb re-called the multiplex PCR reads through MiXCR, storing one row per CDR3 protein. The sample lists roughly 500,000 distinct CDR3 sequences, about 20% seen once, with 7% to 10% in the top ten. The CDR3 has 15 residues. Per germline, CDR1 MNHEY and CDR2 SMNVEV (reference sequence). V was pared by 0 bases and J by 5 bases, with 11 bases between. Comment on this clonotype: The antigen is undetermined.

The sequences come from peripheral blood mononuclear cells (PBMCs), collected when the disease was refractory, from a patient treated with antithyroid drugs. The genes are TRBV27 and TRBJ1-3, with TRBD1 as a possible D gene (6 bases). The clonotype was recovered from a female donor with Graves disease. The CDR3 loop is CASSLSGTHRNTIYF. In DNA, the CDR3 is TGTGCCAGCAGTTTATCCGGGACACATCGAAACACCATATATTTT.